Shown below are 18 T cell receptor delta chains from a single sample sequenced in a study of Vδ1+ human thymocytes. Sequences come from RNA converted to cDNA by reverse transcription. Multiplex PCR used pooled V-gene forward primers and a constant-region reverse primer to amplify CDR3s. TCRdb called clones anew from the multiplex PCR reads with CATT. This table holds tens of thousands of delta-chain clones, about 15% found once. No antigen has been identified for these receptors. General observations from the study: Thymic TRG and TRD repertoires appeared highly polyclonal.

Input material: Vdelta1+ gamma-delta thymocytes from the thymus. Regarding subset: FACS-sorted CD3+ TCRalphabeta- TCRVdelta1+ TCRVdelta2- thymocytes. The source is a girl under three years old who had congenital heart surgery.

The V and J genes are TRDV1 and TRDJ1; 11 nucleotides align to TRDD3. Germline V gene lookup returns CDR1 TSWWSYY and CDR2 QGS. The J segment lost 1 base and the V segment lost 1 base, leaving 20 bases of the junction unmatched. The CDR3 is made up of 22 amino acids. The CDR3 DNA sequence: TGTGCTCTTGGGGAACGATCTTCCCCAAACGCTGGGGGATACCCTCGCACCGATAAACTCATCTTT. It is translated as CALGERSSPNAGGYPRTDKLIF.

About this clone itself: A much bigger clone sits one base away, suggesting this may be a read error. Additional DNA sequences in this sample encode the identical CDR3. This chain connects TRDV2 to TRDJ3; D is possibly TRDD3 (5 bases). Per germline, CDR1 GEAIGNYY and CDR2 EKD. CDR3 length: 20 residues. The V gene lost 0 bases and the J gene lost 1 base, with 18 bases spanning the gap. CDR3 bases: TGTGCCTGTGACACCGGCGGGATTTCGAATCGGTCCTGGGACACCCGACAGATGTTTTTC. Its protein is CACDTGGISNRSWDTRQMFF.

This clone appeared once. Being one base from a much bigger clone, this may be a read error. V gene TRDV2 combines with J gene TRDJ1, with D maybe TRDD3 (6 bases). Germline V lookup: CDR1 GEAIGNYY, CDR2 EKD. V shed 3 bases and J shed 0 bases, with 19 bases lying between them. CDR3 length: 17 amino acids. The CDR3 DNA follows: TGTGCCTGTGACGCCGGAGGCTGGGGATGGTACACCGATAAACTCATCTTT. The encoded protein is CACDAGGWGWYTDKLIF.

This clone was counted between two and nine times. V usage is TRDV1 and J usage is TRDJ1, with a possible D match to TRDD3 (5 bases). Trimming removed 3 bases at V and 10 bases at J, with 27 bases between. The CDR3 spans 17 residues. Germline CDR1 is TSWWSYY and CDR2 is QGS. The CDR3 DNA is TGTGCTCTTGGGGACAACTGCCAGCCGCGGGGGTCGTCGATACTCATCTTT. It codes for CALGDNCQPRGSSILIF.

V and J are TRDV1 and TRDJ1; 11 nucleotides line up with TRDD3. This CDR3 is built from 23 residues. The ends lost 0 bases at V and 4 bases at J; junction bases unmatched: 25. Germline CDR1 TSWWSYY, CDR2 QGS. CDR3 DNA sequence: TGTGCTCTTGGGGAACTTGTGCCACGACTGTCTGGTGGGGGATACGCGGGGGTCGATAAACTCATCTTT. Residues: CALGELVPRLSGGGYAGVDKLIF.

This clone turned up a few times. The chain recombines TRDV1 with TRDJ1; the D call may be TRDD2 or TRDD3 (9 bases each). Germline values: CDR1 TSWWSYY, CDR2 QGS. V shed 3 bases and J shed 4 bases, with 30 bases lying between them. There are 20 residues in the CDR3. CDR3 region: CALGEVLPTTLGGYCDKLIF. The CDR3 bases are TGTGCTCTTGGGGAGGTCCTTCCTACGACCCTGGGGGGATACTGCGATAAACTCATCTTT.

The table lists this clone with a few counts. The chain is built from TRDV1 and TRDJ1, with 11 bases identical to TRDD3. Germline assignment: CDR1 TSWWSYY and CDR2 QGS. The CDR3 spans 17 residues. V gave up 6 bases and J gave up 0 bases; unmatched junction bases: 9. The CDR3 DNA reads as TGTGCTCTTGGTGCGGTGGGGGATACGGTGGACACCGATAAACTCATCTTT. Residues: CALGAVGDTVDTDKLIF.

This clone came up a few times. At one boundary the junction diverges from the germline segment, which might be a read error. The rearrangement links TRDV1 to TRDJ1; 8 bases are shared with TRDD3. There are 21 residues in the CDR3. The V gene's germline CDR1 is TSWWSYY and CDR2 QGS. The CDR3 region has the DNA TGTGCTCTTGTGGAATGGCCTCCGCTAAAAACTGGGGGGCCCTACACCGATAAACTCATCTTT. Translating it yields CALVEWPPLKTGGPYTDKLIF.

The chain couples TRDV1 to TRDJ1; 9 nucleotides line up with TRDD2. This CDR3 is 21 amino acids long. Germline V lookup: CDR1 TSWWSYY, CDR2 QGS. The V and J ends lost 0 bases and 0 bases, in that order; junction bases with no gene match: 17. The CDR3 DNA sequence: TGTGCTCTTGGGGAACTGGCCTTCCTACGGGCTGGGGGCTTTTACACCGATAAACTCATCTTT. This encodes CALGELAFLRAGGFYTDKLIF.

This clone was picked up a small number of times. This sequence joins TRDV1 and TRDJ1; perhaps TRDD2 as D (6 bases). The CDR3 runs 18 residues. CDR1 is TSWWSYY, CDR2 QGS, per germline. Trimming took off 2 bases at V and 6 bases at J, with 25 bases between the two ends. DNA of the CDR3: TGTGCTCTTGGGGAAGACTTCCTCAAATCTGGTACTACTAATAAACTCATCTTT. The encoded protein is CALGEDFLKSGTTNKLIF.

This clone was seen a handful of times. The gene calls are TRDV1 and TRDJ1; 10 nucleotides match TRDD3. Germline V lookup: CDR1 TSWWSYY, CDR2 QGS. The trim removed 11 bases at V and 7 bases at J, leaving 31 bases unmatched. This CDR3 has 20 amino acids. The CDR3 reads CAIYPWALRGGIRIRGKLIF. CDR3 coding DNA: TGTGCTATTTATCCCTGGGCCCTCCGAGGGGGGATACGGATTCGGGGTAAACTCATCTTT.

This clone was seen more than once but under ten times. The V gene is TRDV1, the J gene TRDJ1; D possibly corresponds to TRDD2 (6 bases). This CDR3 spans 17 amino acids. Trimming cost V 0 bases and J 10 bases, with 24 bases left between them. Germline-derived CDR1 and CDR2 are TSWWSYY and QGS. The CDR3 coding sequence is TGTGCTCTTGGGGAACTAGTCCTACGTGAGGATGGACAGGCACTCATCTTT. This gives the protein CALGELVLREDGQALIF.

This clone appeared a few times. This chain uses TRDV1 with TRDJ1, with D perhaps matching TRDD3 (6 bases). Deletions cut 4 bases from V and 5 bases from J, with 11 bases between. The CDR3 totals 13 residues. Germline CDR1 reads TSWWSYY; CDR2 reads QGS. The CDR3 region has the DNA TGTGCTCTTGGGGCCGGTCTGGGGGATAAACTCATCTTT. Translating it yields CALGAGLGDKLIF.

The chain links TRDV1 to TRDJ1; weak D call: TRDD2 (8 bases). V dropped 0 bases and J dropped 0 bases, with 35 bases sitting between them. From germline, CDR1 is TSWWSYY and CDR2 QGS. The CDR3 has 24 amino acids. CDR3 amino acids: CALGELFLRPGGYIPSLYTDKLIF. CDR3 nucleotide sequence: TGTGCTCTTGGGGAACTCTTCCTACGACCTGGGGGTTACATTCCCTCCCTCTACACCGATAAACTCATCTTT.

J is TRDJ1 and V is TRDV1, with 9 bases fitting TRDD3. Germline V gene lookup returns CDR1 TSWWSYY and CDR2 QGS. V lost 5 bases, J lost 2 bases, and 21 bases stayed unmatched. CDR3 size: 20 residues. The CDR3 region is CALGSCLDTPGIRATDKLIF. CDR3 sequence (DNA): TGTGCTCTTGGGAGCTGCCTAGATACCCCGGGGATACGAGCAACCGATAAACTCATCTTT.

The chain combines TRDV1 with TRDJ1; TRDD3 agrees at 12 bases. Trimming cost V 1 base and J 7 bases; bases outside gene matches: 10. This CDR3 is 17 amino acids long. CDR1 is TSWWSYY, CDR2 QGS, per germline. The CDR3, as DNA: TGTGCTCTTGGGGAACATCTGGAGGCTGGGGGATACGTTAAACTCATCTTT. Translating it yields CALGEHLEAGGYVKLIF.

This clone has just a few counts. The chain combines TRDV1 with TRDJ1, with D perhaps TRDD3 (5 bases). Germline V lookup: CDR1 TSWWSYY, CDR2 QGS. Trimming shortened V by 1 base and J by 0 bases, and 12 bases separated the two germline ends. The CDR3 consists of 16 residues. CDR3 DNA sequence: TGTGCTCTTGGGGAACCACCGGGGAGCCACACCGATAAACTCATCTTT. It yields the protein CALGEPPGSHTDKLIF.

This clone has more than one count but fewer than ten. Other DNA sequences within the sample encode an identical CDR3. This sequence joins TRDV1 and TRDJ1; 7 bases fit TRDD2. Per the germline V gene, CDR1 is TSWWSYY and CDR2 is QGS. The trim removed 4 bases at V and 5 bases at J, leaving 16 bases unmatched. This CDR3 comprises 17 residues. The CDR3 DNA follows: TGTGCTCTTGGGGGACCTTCCTCGGAGGGGAAGGATGATAAACTCATCTTT. Translation: CALGGPSSEGKDDKLIF.